A selection of T cell receptor beta chains follows, all from one sample in a study of tumor-infiltrating lymphocytes in oesophageal squamous cell carcinoma. Each CDR3 protein is one row after TCRdb ran MiXCR on the reads. The sample lists roughly 12,000 distinct CDR3 sequences, 50% to 65% seen once, with roughly 55% in the top ten. Material for sequencing was blood. The receptors derive from a female donor with esophageal squamous cell carcinoma. Both conserved end residues are part of each CDR3. Each record gives: D gene, J gene, V gene, clone size, CDR3 DNA, CDR3 protein. The D gene is left open where the match is weak. Clone size is shown for a subset of rows, as once, few, many or a class of expanded clone.

d_gene: NA; j_gene: TRBJ2-1; v_gene: TRBV4-2; abundance: NA; CDR3nt: TGTGCCAGCAGCCCGGACCCGAGACCCCCCTACAATGAGCAGTTCTTC; CDR3aa: CASSPDPRPPYNEQFF
d_gene: NA; j_gene: TRBJ2-7; v_gene: TRBV11-1; abundance: NA; CDR3nt: TGTGCCAGCAGCCGGGACGGGGCCCACTCTTACGAGCAGTACTTC; CDR3aa: CASSRDGAHSYEQYF
d_gene: TRBD2; j_gene: TRBJ2-6; v_gene: TRBV7-2; abundance: NA; CDR3nt: TGTGCCAGCAGCCAGGGACTAGCGGGGGGCGCTGGGGCCAACGTCCTGACTTTC; CDR3aa: CASSQGLAGGAGANVLTF
d_gene: NA; j_gene: TRBJ2-3; v_gene: TRBV7-6; abundance: NA; CDR3nt: NA; CDR3aa: CASSIEQGHYGYTFGF
d_gene: TRBD1; j_gene: TRBJ2-6; v_gene: TRBV7-3; abundance: NA; CDR3nt: TGTGCCAGCAGTCGTCGGGCAGGGGGAACAGCTGGGGCCAACGTCCTGACTTTC; CDR3aa: CASSRRAGGTAGANVLTF
d_gene: TRBD1; j_gene: TRBJ1-6; v_gene: TRBV11-2; abundance: NA; CDR3nt: TGTGCCAGCAGCCCGGGGCGCCAGGGGGCACGGTCCTATAATTCACCCCTCCACTTT; CDR3aa: CASSPGRQGARSYNSPLHF
d_gene: NA; j_gene: TRBJ2-7; v_gene: TRBV7-6; abundance: many; CDR3nt: TGTGCCAGCAGCTTAGTTCTAAGCTACGAGCAGTACTTC; CDR3aa: CASSLVLSYEQYF
d_gene: NA; j_gene: TRBJ1-5; v_gene: TRBV7-9; abundance: large; CDR3nt: TGTGCCAGCAGCTTCGGGGACACTGGCAATCAGCCCCAGCATTTT; CDR3aa: CASSFGDTGNQPQHF
d_gene: NA; j_gene: TRBJ2-5; v_gene: TRBV6-4; abundance: once; CDR3nt: TGTGCCAGCAGTGAAGATCTGGAGACCCAGTACTTC; CDR3aa: CASSEDLETQYF
d_gene: TRBD2; j_gene: TRBJ2-3; v_gene: TRBV7-2; abundance: NA; CDR3nt: TGTGCCAGCAGCCCCCTAGCGGGAGTGGTTGGTACGCAGTATTTT; CDR3aa: CASSPLAGVVGTQYF
d_gene: TRBD1; j_gene: TRBJ1-2; v_gene: TRBV18; abundance: many; CDR3nt: TGTGCCAGCTCGAAAGACGGGACAGGGACTGGCTACACCTTC; CDR3aa: CASSKDGTGTGYTF
d_gene: NA; j_gene: TRBJ2-1; v_gene: TRBV14; abundance: few; CDR3nt: TGTGCCAGCAGCCTAGGTTACGAGCAGTTCTTC; CDR3aa: CASSLGYEQFF
d_gene: NA; j_gene: TRBJ1-2; v_gene: TRBV7-1; abundance: NA; CDR3nt: TGTGCCAGCAGCTCCGCTACCAACTATGGCTACACCTTC; CDR3aa: CASSSATNYGYTF
d_gene: NA; j_gene: TRBJ2-1; v_gene: TRBV20-1; abundance: once; CDR3nt: TGCAGTGCTAGTCTGGCGAATGAGCAGTTCTTC; CDR3aa: CSASLANEQFF
d_gene: NA; j_gene: TRBJ1-6; v_gene: TRBV7-9; abundance: few; CDR3nt: TGTGCCAGCAGCTTCGGACAAGGACCCCTCCACTTT; CDR3aa: CASSFGQGPLHF
d_gene: NA; j_gene: TRBJ2-7; v_gene: TRBV12-3/TRBV12-4; abundance: NA; CDR3nt: TGTGCCAGCAGTTTAGATGCCCAGGGGACGAAGCAGTACTTC; CDR3aa: CASSLDAQGTKQYF